This TCR beta chain was profiled in a study of shared clonotypes between healthy human individuals. All donors were Caucasian adults living in Nashville, Tennessee. General observations from the study: Sampling included only blood; tissue repertoires likely differ. A reduction in generation probabilities was seen for non-shared clonotypes relative to those shared by all four donors.

The CDR3 spans 15 residues. V shed 3 bases, J shed 7 bases, and the junction held 6 bases outside the gene matches. CDR1 is SGDLS, CDR2 YYNGEE, per germline. Sequenced by immunoSEQ multiplex PCR; TCRdb stores in-frame clones only, minus some. The table has about 660,000 clones, approximately 74% seen once. On this clone: Its specificity is unknown.

The genes are TRBV9 and TRBJ2-1, with 11 bases lining up with TRBD2. Sample: memory CD4+ T cells sorted from blood. As to subset: CD45RA-negative fraction. This receptor was taken from a woman in her twenties or thirties in good health. Here the CDR3 reads CASSAGLAERNEQFF. CDR3 DNA: TGTGCCAGCAGCGCGGGACTAGCGGAGAGAAATGAGCAGTTCTTC. Complete variable domain (other parts from reference TRBV9 and TRBJ2-1): DSGVTQTPKHLITATGQRVTLRCSPRSGDLSVYWYQQSLDQGLQFLIQYYNGEERAKGNILERFSAQQFPDLHSELNLSSLELGDSALYFCASSAGLAERNEQFFGPGTRLTVL.